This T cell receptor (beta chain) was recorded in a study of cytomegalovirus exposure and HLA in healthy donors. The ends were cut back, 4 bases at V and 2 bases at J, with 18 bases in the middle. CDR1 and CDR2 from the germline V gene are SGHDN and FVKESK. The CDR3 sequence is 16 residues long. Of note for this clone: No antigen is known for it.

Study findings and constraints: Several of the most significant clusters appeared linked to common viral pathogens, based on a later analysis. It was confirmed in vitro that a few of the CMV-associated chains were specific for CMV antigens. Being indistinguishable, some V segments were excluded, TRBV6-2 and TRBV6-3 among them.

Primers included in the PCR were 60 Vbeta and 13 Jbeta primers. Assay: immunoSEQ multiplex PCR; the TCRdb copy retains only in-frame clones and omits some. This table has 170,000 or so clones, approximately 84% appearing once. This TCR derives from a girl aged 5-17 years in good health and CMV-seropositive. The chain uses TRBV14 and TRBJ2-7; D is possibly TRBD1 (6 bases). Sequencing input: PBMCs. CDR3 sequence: CASSRGTFSLPYEQYF. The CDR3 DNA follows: TGTGCCAGCAGCCGAGGGACATTCTCCTTACCCTACGAGCAGTACTTC. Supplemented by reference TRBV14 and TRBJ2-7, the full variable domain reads EAGVTQFPSHSVIEKGQTVTLRCDPISGHDNLYWYRRVMGKEIKFLLHFVKESKQDESGMPNNRFLAERTGGTYSTLKVQPAELEDSGVYFCASSRGTFSLPYEQYFGPGTRLTVT.